The subject of this entry is one T cell receptor (beta chain). Its antigen is not identified. The CDR3 has 14 amino acids. CDR1 and CDR2 from the germline V gene are MNHNS and SASEGT. Trimming cost V 3 bases and J 7 bases, with 15 bases left between them. Sequencing was performed with immunoSEQ multiplex PCR; in TCRdb, only in-frame clones are kept and a portion is missing. Here the sample spans some 5,400 clones, 70% to 90% being singletons. This entry belongs to a study of PD-1 blockade in classical Hodgkin lymphoma. Points from the study as a whole: Underlying causes for the observed repertoire differences were not defined, possibly disease activity or prior therapy. Relative to healthy donors, newly diagnosed patients reportedly had lower baseline TCR diversity, which was reported as lower still in relapsed/refractory patients.

Time point here: newly diagnosed, previously untreated cHL patient sample. Applied to thawed PBMCs, magnetic negative selection was the method used to isolate CD8+ T cells. Comparison PBMCs came from previously untreated, newly diagnosed classical Hodgkin lymphoma patients. Sequencing was carried out using CD8+ T cells from blood. The sequence derives from a human donor with classical Hodgkin lymphoma. This chain links TRBV6-1 with TRBJ1-2; possibly TRBD1 for D (6 bases). CDR3 in amino acids: CASSEAPRGFGYTF. CDR3 coding DNA: TGTGCCAGCAGTGAGGCCCCCAGGGGATTTGGCTACACCTTC.